Listed here are 6 T cell receptor beta chains from one sample, sequenced in a study of blood T cells in healthy people across ages. PCR was performed a second time for about 6 to 12 cycles using a sample-barcoded 5' primer and a J-beta primer mix. A single record per CDR3 protein comes from TCRdb applying MiXCR to the 5' RACE reads. The sample includes approximately 1,100,000 distinct CDR3 sequences, less than 50% of them seen just once. Sequenced material: blood. The receptors shown here come from a woman in her sixties or seventies in good health.

This clonotype was seen only a few times. This chain connects TRBV10-3 to TRBJ2-5, with 11 bases that match TRBD2. This CDR3 comprises 15 residues. Germline-derived CDR1 and CDR2 are ENHRY and SYGVKD. Trimming at V came to 11 bases and at J to 2 bases, leaving 10 bases not matched to a gene. The CDR3 loop reads CAAVPTSGTQETQYF. The CDR3 nucleotides read TGTGCCGCAGTCCCGACTAGCGGGACACAAGAGACCCAGTACTTC.

This clonotype appeared a single time. V gene TRBV5-4 combines with J gene TRBJ2-3; D is unresolved. Per germline, CDR1 SGHNT and CDR2 YYREEE (reference sequence). Trimming shortened V by 6 bases and J by 1 base, and 15 bases separated the two germline ends. This CDR3 has 15 residues. DNA of the CDR3: TGTGCCAGCACCAATTGGCGGAGTGGCACAGATACGCAGTATTTT. Translating it yields CASTNWRSGTDTQYF.

The chain couples TRBV9 to TRBJ2-1, with TRBD2 as a possible D gene (5 bases). Germline CDR1 and CDR2: SGDLS and YYNGEE. With 0 bases removed from V and 4 bases from J, the gap between germline ends came to 11 bases. The CDR3 runs to 15 residues. The CDR3 nucleotides are TGTGCCAGCAGCGTAGCGGGAACCTTGTACAATGAGCAGTTCTTC. Protein sequence: CASSVAGTLYNEQFF. Together with reference TRBV9 and TRBJ2-1, the CDR3 gives the full variable domain: DSGVTQTPKHLITATGQRVTLRCSPRSGDLSVYWYQQSLDQGLQFLIQYYNGEERAKGNILERFSAQQFPDLHSELNLSSLELGDSALYFCASSVAGTLYNEQFFGPGTRLTVL.

The V call is TRBV6-6, the J call TRBJ1-6; D perhaps matches TRBD1 (5 bases). The germline gives CDR1 MNHNY, CDR2 SVGAGI (reference sequence). Trimming took off 0 bases at V and 8 bases at J, with 14 bases between the two ends. The CDR3 runs to 16 residues. The CDR3 spells CASSYSPGAVDSPLHF. CDR3 DNA: TGTGCCAGCAGTTACTCCCCCGGGGCAGTTGATTCACCCCTCCACTTT.

The chain couples TRBV29-1 to TRBJ2-7, with 7 bases aligning to TRBD2. The CDR3 is 16 residues long. The V segment lost 0 bases and the J segment 1 base; nucleotides outside the gene matches: 9. Germline V gives CDR1 SQVTM, CDR2 ANQGSEA. The CDR3 DNA is TGCAGCGTTGAAGATCAGTCGGCGCGGGGGTCCTACGAGCAGTACTTC. This gives the protein CSVEDQSARGSYEQYF.

This chain links TRBV28 with TRBJ2-1; D gene unclear. The J call is in doubt because the DNA end fits TRBJ2-7 better. CDR1 is MDHEN, CDR2 SYDVKM, per germline. The CDR3 consists of 14 residues. CDR3 bases: TGTGCCAGCAGTTTAGACTCACCGCTCAATGAGCAGTACTTC. Translated, it gives CASSLDSPLNEQYF.